This TCR beta chain was sequenced for a study of glioma-infiltrating T cells. This CDR3 spans 15 amino acids. V lost 6 bases and J lost 4, with 13 bases in between. In germline, CDR1 is MNHNS, CDR2 SASEGT. TCR alpha and beta CDR3 regions were amplified from RNA using iRepertoire nested multiplex PCR. Input was 100-400 ng of tissue mRNA or PBMC total RNA. TCRdb recomputed calls from the multiplex PCR reads with MiXCR, one row per CDR3 protein. The table includes around 190,000 distinct CDR3 sequences, over 30% detected once. This clonotype was counted at least ten times. This sequence originates from a human donor with low-grade glioma or glioblastoma, undergoing nonglioma brain surgery, or in good health (not recorded which). The specimen was glioma tissue, nonneoplastic brain tissue, or PBMCs (not recorded which). J is TRBJ2-6 and V is TRBV6-1; no reliable D call. The CDR3 is CASSWTGPGANVLTF. The CDR3 nucleotides are TGTGCCAGCAGCTGGACCGGGCCCGGGGCCAACGTCCTGACTTTC.